This is a list of T cell receptor beta chains from one sample in a study of cytomegalovirus exposure and HLA in healthy donors. Profiled with immunoSEQ multiplex PCR; TCRdb holds only in-frame clones, not every one. The repertoire has 150,000 to 200,000 clones, approximately 82% of them found once; the top ten carry about 2.2%. Sequencing was performed on PBMCs. These receptor sequences come from a woman aged 25 to 39 in good health and CMV-seronegative. Both conserved end residues are part of each CDR3. A D gene is named only where the DNA matches it firmly. Some rows mark clone size as missing; the rest say once, few, many or name a class of expanded clone.

v_gene	len	j_gene	abundance	d_gene	CDR3aa	CDR3nt
TRBV7-8	16	TRBJ2-1	-	-	CASSLRPRQDDNEQFF	TGTGCCAGCAGCTTACGTCCCCGACAGGATGACAATGAGCAGTTCTTC
TRBV19	16	TRBJ2-2	-	-	CASSKLAGLSTGELFF	TGTGCCAGTAGTAAGTTGGCGGGGTTGAGCACCGGGGAGCTGTTTTTT
TRBV7-9	16	TRBJ2-5	-	TRBD1	CASSLARGTGQETQYF	TGTGCCAGCAGCTTAGCGCGTGGGACAGGCCAAGAGACCCAGTACTTC
TRBV15	15	TRBJ1-1	few	-	CATSRVPVSNTEAFF	TGTGCCACCAGCAGAGTACCGGTATCGAACACTGAAGCTTTCTTT
TRBV2	15	TRBJ2-7	few	TRBD1	CASSESAGGFYEQYF	TGTGCCAGCAGTGAATCGGCAGGGGGCTTTTACGAGCAGTACTTC
TRBV10-3	13	TRBJ1-5	-	-	CAISQGVDQPQHF	TGTGCCATCAGCCAGGGTGTAGATCAGCCCCAGCATTTT
TRBV6-1	15	TRBJ2-7	-	TRBD2	CASSITSGSPYEQYF	TGTGCCAGCAGCATAACTAGCGGAAGCCCCTACGAGCAGTACTTC
TRBV30	15	TRBJ2-5	-	TRBD2	CAWSRSGRVVETQYF	TGTGCCTGGTCTCGGAGCGGGAGAGTAGTAGAGACCCAGTACTTC
TRBV7-2	16	TRBJ2-1	-	TRBD2	CASSGRLAGRGHEQFF	TGTGCCAGCAGCGGCCGACTAGCGGGTCGCGGGCATGAGCAGTTCTTC
TRBV9	17	TRBJ2-1	-	TRBD2	CASSSRGAGGPYNEQFF	TGTGCCAGCAGCTCCCGTGGGGCGGGGGGCCCCTACAATGAGCAGTTCTTC
TRBV7-8	13	TRBJ2-1	-	-	CASSLGELGIRVF	TGTGCCAGCAGCTTAGGGGAACTAGGGATTAGGGTCTTC
TRBV14	16	TRBJ1-1	-	TRBD1	CASSQDPDRPNTEAFF	TGTGCCAGCAGCCAAGACCCGGACAGGCCGAACACTGAAGCTTTCTTT
TRBV6-1	15	TRBJ2-7	-	TRBD2	CASRRTSGSMNEQYF	TGTGCCAGCAGGCGGACTAGCGGGAGTATGAACGAGCAGTACTTC
TRBV29-1	14	TRBJ2-2	-	TRBD2	CSVRTSGGAGELFF	TGCAGCGTGAGGACTAGCGGAGGCGCCGGGGAGCTGTTTTTT
TRBV10-1	14	TRBJ2-2	-	-	CASSEWGEGGELFF	TGCGCCAGCAGTGAGTGGGGGGAAGGCGGGGAGCTGTTTTTT
TRBV28	15	TRBJ2-5	-	-	CASSLYVGHQETQYF	TGTGCCAGCAGTTTATACGTTGGGCATCAAGAGACCCAGTACTTC
TRBV7-9	12	TRBJ2-7	-	TRBD1	CASSRTGGEQYF	TGTGCCAGCAGCCGAACAGGGGGTGAGCAGTACTTC
TRBV18	15	TRBJ1-5	-	TRBD1	CASSPAGQGNQPQHF	TGTGCCAGCTCACCGGCGGGACAGGGAAATCAGCCCCAGCATTTT
TRBV28	12	TRBJ1-2	-	-	CASSSGFYGYTF	TGTGCCAGCAGTTCCGGGTTCTATGGCTACACCTTC
TRBV28	16	TRBJ2-7	few	TRBD1	CASSLPGQGIAYEQYF	TGTGCCAGCAGTTTACCCGGACAGGGGATCGCCTACGAGCAGTACTTC
TRBV4-3	15	TRBJ2-2	-	-	CASSQVGGGAGELFF	TGCGCCAGCAGCCAAGTGGGGGGAGGAGCCGGGGAGCTGTTTTTT